Sequencing of this T cell receptor (beta chain) was carried out in a study of blood T cell repertoires in COVID-19. Germline CDR1 is SGHDN and CDR2 is FVKESK. V lost 5 bases and J lost 6, with 14 bases in between. CDR3 length: 13 amino acids. The cohort comprised adults aged roughly 18 to 95 years residing in approximately 22 US areas. This table comes from immunoSEQ multiplex PCR, and its TCRdb copy is limited to in-frame clones, with some not included. The sample includes some 330,000 clones, around 87% seen only once; the top ten take about 2.1%. This sequence joins TRBV14 and TRBJ2-7, with D possibly TRBD1 on 7 matching bases. The TCR comes from a man between 40 and 49 years old in a cohort exposed to, infected with or recovered from COVID-19 (not recorded which). Sequencing was performed on PBMCs or T cells enriched from blood (not recorded which). CDR3 DNA sequence: TGTGCCAGCAGCTACTTTCAGGGGGGCGAGCAGTACTTC. This translates into CASSYFQGGEQYF.